This T cell receptor beta chain was obtained from a study of radiotherapy plus CTLA-4 blockade in lung cancer. General study results and limits: In blood, after radiotherapy plus ipilimumab, tumor-derived TCR clones expanded.

Receiving focal radiation plus CTLA-4 blockade with ipilimumab were patients who had chemo-refractory metastatic non-small-cell lung cancer. As to this clone: The antigen is not known.

TCRdb keeps only in-frame clones here, not all; method: immunoSEQ multiplex PCR. The sample has roughly 80,000 clones; 78% are singletons. The CDR3 length is 15 residues. The V gene end was trimmed by 8 bases and the J gene end by 6 bases; junction bases not matched to a gene: 12. Germline V lookup: CDR1 MNHNS, CDR2 SASEGT. The source of this sequence is a human donor with non-small cell lung cancer who had a partial response to radiotherapy plus ipilimumab. Some clones in this sample may be carry-over from other donors' samples. The specimen was peripheral blood, collected from a patient treated with radiotherapy plus ipilimumab. The J gene is TRBJ1-1, the V gene TRBV6-1, with 10 bases matching TRBD1. The CDR3 nucleotides are TGTGCCAGCGGTGGAGACAGGGGGCGTACATCTGAAGCTTTCTTT. Its protein product is CASGGDRGRTSEAFF.